What follows are 23 T cell receptor beta chains derived from one specimen sequenced in a study of blood T cell repertoires in COVID-19. Some clones are missing from TCRdb's copy, which holds only in-frame ones; the method was immunoSEQ multiplex PCR. Here the sample spans about 310,000 clones, around nine tenths being singletons. The sequencing sample was made of peripheral blood. Every receptor here comes from a man aged 50 to 60 with active or convalescent COVID-19.

This clone was recorded only once. This chain connects TRBV21-1 to TRBJ1-1; the table names TRBD1, a call not compared with the DNA. TRBV21-1 is a pseudogene. The CDR3 is 15 amino acids. DNA of the CDR3: TGTGCCAGCAGAAGACCGGGACAGCTGAACACTGAAGCTTTCTTT. It translates to CASRRPGQLNTEAFF.

This clone was seen a few times. The chain joins TRBV5-4 to TRBJ2-7, with TRBD2 as a possible D gene (6 bases). The CDR3 sequence is 14 residues long. Trimming took off 6 bases at V and 3 bases at J, with 16 bases between the two ends. Germline CDR1 and CDR2: SGHNT and YYREEE (reference sequence). CDR3 bases: TGTGCCAGCACCGTTGGAGTGGGAGGCTACGAGCAGTACTTC. Translating gives CASTVGVGGYEQYF.

This clone was recorded a few times. V and J are TRBV19 and TRBJ1-2, with D possibly TRBD1 on 5 matching bases. With 3 bases removed from V and 4 bases from J, the gap between germline ends came to 15 bases. Germline-derived CDR1 and CDR2 are LNHDA and SQIVND (reference sequence). This CDR3 has 15 residues. The CDR3 DNA is TGTGCCAGTAGTATTTCCGGCGGGGACCTCTATGGCTACACCTTC. Amino acids: CASSISGGDLYGYTF.

CDR3 bases: TGTGCCAGCAGTGAAGTAGGGACTAGCGAGTACGAGCAGTACTTC. Its translation is CASSEVGTSEYEQYF. This chain links TRBV6-1 with TRBJ2-7; TRBD2 matches at 10 bases. Germline-derived CDR1 and CDR2 are MNHNS and SASEGT. The length of the CDR3 is 15 residues. J was trimmed by 4 bases and V by 1 base; bases with no gene match: 4.

This chain links TRBV7-6 with TRBJ1-1; 8 nucleotides line up with TRBD1. With V trimmed by 0 bases and J by 6 bases, 9 bases remained unmatched. The CDR3 extends over 16 amino acids. Germline assignment: CDR1 SGHVS and CDR2 FNYEAQ. CDR3 sequence reads: CASSLAPDRARSEAFF. The CDR3 region has the DNA TGTGCCAGCAGCTTAGCGCCGGACAGGGCGCGTTCTGAAGCTTTCTTT.

V gene TRBV19 combines with J gene TRBJ1-4; D gene uncertain. Germline V gene lookup returns CDR1 LNHDA and CDR2 SQIVND (reference sequence). The V end was cut by 8 bases, the J end by 0 bases, with 16 bases between. This CDR3 contains 16 residues. The CDR3 DNA is TGTGCCAGTTCTTATTCGAGCCCTGCAACTAATGAAAAACTGTTTTTT. Its translation: CASSYSSPATNEKLFF.

On this clone: The same CDR3 is also encoded by other DNA sequences in this sample. J is TRBJ2-7 and V is TRBV21-1; the table calls TRBD2, which could not be checked here. TRBV21-1 is an annotated pseudogene. The CDR3 length is 15 residues. The CDR3 DNA reads as TGTGCCAGCATCCTGACTAGCGGGAATGCCTACGAGCAGTACTTC. Its protein is CASILTSGNAYEQYF.

The chain employs TRBV30 and TRBJ2-1; possible D gene TRBD2, 5 bases. The CDR3 is made up of 13 amino acids. The V gene lost 5 bases and the J gene lost 5 bases, with 13 bases spanning the gap. Germline V CDR1 and CDR2: GTSNPN, SVGIG (reference sequence). The DNA for the CDR3 is TGTGCCTGGGGGAGACAATCGGACAATGAGCAGTTCTTC. Protein product: CAWGRQSDNEQFF. The full variable domain, completed using reference TRBV30 and TRBJ2-1, is SQTIHQWPATLVQPVGSPLSLECTVEGTSNPNLYWYRQAAGRGLQLLFYSVGIGQISSEVPQNLSASRPQDRQFILSSKKLLLSDSGFYLCAWGRQSDNEQFFGPGTRLTVL.

This rearrangement joins TRBV5-3 to TRBJ2-3; 10 nucleotides match TRBD1. TRBV5-3 is treated as an ORF (open reading frame) with a function not yet certain. The CDR3 totals 15 residues. The trim removed 7 bases at V and 5 bases at J, leaving 10 bases unmatched. CDR3 sequence (DNA): TGTGCCAGACCCCAGACAGGGGGCGAAAAAGATACGCAGTATTTT. Encoded protein: CARPQTGGEKDTQYF.

This clone turned up a few times. The chain links TRBV6-7 to TRBJ2-7; D remains ambiguous. TRBV6-7 is treated as an ORF (open reading frame) with a function not yet certain. The ends were cut back, 2 bases at V and 7 bases at J, with 15 bases in the middle. The CDR3 runs to 14 residues. The CDR3 spells CASSYTLPRCEQYF. The CDR3 DNA is TGTGCCAGCAGTTACACGCTACCTAGGTGTGAGCAGTACTTC.

V and J are TRBV19 and TRBJ1-2, with 10 nucleotides matching TRBD1. The ends lost 4 bases at V and 4 bases at J; junction bases unmatched: 9. This CDR3 is 16 amino acids long. The germline V gene has CDR1 LNHDA and CDR2 SQIVND (reference sequence). In nucleotides, the CDR3 is TGTGCCAGTAGTACCCCGACAGGGGGCTCTGGCTATGGCTACACCTTC. It encodes CASSTPTGGSGYGYTF.

The rearrangement uses TRBV2 and TRBJ1-2; 11 nucleotides line up with TRBD1. The V gene end was trimmed by 7 bases and the J gene end by 2 bases; junction bases not matched to a gene: 6. There are 15 residues in the CDR3. Germline CDR1 SNHLY, CDR2 FYNNEI. In DNA form, the CDR3 reads TGTGCCAGCAAAGTAGGACAGGGGGCGAACTATGGCTACACCTTC. It is translated as CASKVGQGANYGYTF.

The chain uses TRBV28 and TRBJ1-2; D may be TRBD1 (5 bases). Per the germline V gene, CDR1 is MDHEN and CDR2 is SYDVKM. Trimming cost V 8 bases and J 4 bases, with 17 bases left between them. The CDR3 has 14 amino acids. DNA of the CDR3: TGTGCCAGCGGGTCCCCCATAAGGGGCTATGGCTACACCTTC. This codes for CASGSPIRGYGYTF.

The chain uses TRBV11-2 and TRBJ2-1; 10 bases align to TRBD2. The CDR3 sequence is 15 residues long. Germline CDR1 reads SGHAT; CDR2 reads FQNNGV. V gave up 6 bases and J gave up 4 bases; unmatched junction bases: 6. CDR3 nucleotides: TGTGCCAGCAGAACCTTTAGCGGGGGGTACAATGAGCAGTTCTTC. Translated, it gives CASRTFSGGYNEQFF.

The chain carries TRBV4-2 and TRBJ1-5; tentatively, D is TRBD1 (5 bases). The CDR3 loop spans 18 amino acids. Trimming pared 0 bases from V and 1 base from J, leaving 16 bases between. Germline lookup yields CDR1 LGHNA and CDR2 YNFKEQ. CDR3 nucleotide sequence: TGTGCCAGCAGCCAAGATTGGGGACTCGGAATCAGCAATCAGCCCCAGCATTTT. Its protein is CASSQDWGLGISNQPQHF.

The chain joins TRBV3-1 (or the pseudogene TRBV3-2) to TRBJ1-5; D remains unclear. V lost 0 bases to trimming and J lost 8 bases, with 11 bases between them. The CDR3 contains 14 residues. Germline V CDR1 and CDR2: LGHDT, YNNKEL (reference sequence). The CDR3 here is CASSQDVVREPQHF. As DNA, the CDR3 is TGTGCCAGCAGCCAAGATGTCGTACGGGAGCCCCAGCATTTT.

A word on this clone: Different DNA sequences within this sample yield the same CDR3. This chain connects TRBV4-1 to TRBJ1-1, with D tentatively TRBD1 (6 bases). Trimming took 2 bases from V and 1 from J, leaving 8 bases between them. The length of the CDR3 is 14 residues. Per germline, CDR1 MGHRA and CDR2 YSYEKL. Here the CDR3 DNA reads TGCGCCAGCAGCCAAAAGGGGGAGAACACTGAAGCTTTCTTT. Translated: CASSQKGENTEAFF.

In the case of this clone: The germline gene is not matched at one end of the junction; a read error may be the cause. This sequence joins TRBV7-2 and TRBJ1-2; no clear D gene. This CDR3 comprises 13 residues. Germline V lookup: CDR1 SGHTA, CDR2 FQGNSA. The CDR3 sequence: CASSLEAELPSAF. The CDR3 nucleotides are TGTGCCAGCAGCTTAGAGGCGGAGCTCCCGTCCGCCTTC.

The chain is built from TRBV3-1 (or the pseudogene TRBV3-2) and TRBJ2-7, with D possibly TRBD1 on 6 matching bases. Germline CDR1 is LGHDT and CDR2 is YNNKEL (reference sequence). CDR3 length: 14 amino acids. V lost 4 bases and J 3 bases, leaving 13 bases between the germline ends. CDR3 region: CASSLNDRSYEQYF. CDR3 DNA sequence: TGTGCCAGCAGCCTAAACGACAGGAGCTACGAGCAGTACTTC.

The V and J genes are TRBV5-1 and TRBJ1-5, with 7 positions matching TRBD1. CDR1 is SGHRS and CDR2 is YFSETQ in the germline V gene. The CDR3 has 15 amino acids. Trimming removed 1 base from V and 5 bases from J; junction bases left unmatched: 6. The CDR3 loop is CASSLTTGVDQPQHF. The DNA for the CDR3 is TGCGCCAGCAGCTTGACCACAGGGGTAGATCAGCCCCAGCATTTT.

The V call is TRBV30, the J call TRBJ2-3; a possible D gene is TRBD1 (6 bases). CDR1 and CDR2 (germline): GTSNPN, SVGIG (reference sequence). The CDR3 covers 15 residues. Trimming shortened V by 5 bases and J by 7 bases, and 22 bases separated the two germline ends. The CDR3 sequence is CAWGPPLRDTYTQYF. CDR3 DNA: TGTGCCTGGGGCCCCCCGCTTCGGGACACGTATACGCAGTATTTT. Full variable domain (outside the CDR3, taken from reference TRBV30 and TRBJ2-3): SQTIHQWPATLVQPVGSPLSLECTVEGTSNPNLYWYRQAAGRGLQLLFYSVGIGQISSEVPQNLSASRPQDRQFILSSKKLLLSDSGFYLCAWGPPLRDTYTQYFGPGTRLTVL.

V gene TRBV11-2 combines with J gene TRBJ1-4; TRBD1 matches 7 bases. CDR3 size: 14 residues. V gave up 6 bases and J gave up 2 bases; unmatched junction bases: 3. Germline-derived CDR1 and CDR2 are SGHAT and FQNNGV. CDR3 residues: CASSRGRTNEKLFF. CDR3 nucleotide sequence: TGTGCCAGCAGTAGGGGGCGGACTAATGAAAAACTGTTTTTT.

V gene TRBV28 combines with J gene TRBJ2-2, with TRBD1 matching 8 bases. CDR3 length: 15 amino acids. Trimming at V came to 6 bases and at J to 0 bases, leaving 3 bases not matched to a gene. The V gene's germline CDR1 is MDHEN and CDR2 SYDVKM. CDR3 region: CASRGQVTNTGELFF. Here the CDR3 DNA reads TGTGCCAGCAGGGGACAGGTCACGAACACCGGGGAGCTGTTTTTT. Looking up the rest from reference TRBV28 and TRBJ2-2 gives the full variable domain: DVKVTQSSRYLVKRTGEKVFLECVQDMDHENMFWYRQDPGLGLRLIYFSYDVKMKEKGDIPEGYSVSREKKERFSLILESASTNQTSMYLCASRGQVTNTGELFFGEGSRLTVL.